The sequence of this TCR beta chain was determined in a study of T cells of healthy individuals. This clonotype was seen a handful of times. TCRdb passed the 5' RACE reads through MiXCR, listing each CDR3 protein once. The sample carries 95,000 to 100,000 distinct CDR3 sequences, about 16% recorded once. The source is a human donor in good health.

In DNA, the CDR3 is TGTGCCAGCATGCGACTAGACAATGAGCAGTTCTTC. Translating it yields CASMRLDNEQFF. The genes are TRBV7-9 and TRBJ2-1; D may be TRBD2 (6 bases). The CDR3 spans 12 residues. V lost 7 bases to trimming and J lost 5 bases, with 9 bases between them. Germline V gene lookup returns CDR1 SEHNR and CDR2 FQNEAQ (reference sequence). The full variable domain, its missing parts supplied by reference TRBV7-9 and TRBJ2-1, is DTGVSQNPRHKITKRGQNVTFRCDPISEHNRLYWYRQTLGQGPEFLTYFQNEAQLEKSRLLSDRFSAERPKGSFSTLEIQRTEQGDSAMYLCASMRLDNEQFFGPGTRLTVL.